Presented here are 23 T cell receptor beta chains from one specimen sequenced in a study of identifying expanded T cells in peripheral blood. Here immunoSEQ multiplex PCR was the method, and the copy in TCRdb shows in-frame clones only, minus some. The sample yields approximately 100,000 clones, 87% seen once. The sequenced material came from blood. These TCRs come from a person between 18 and 75 years old in good health.

The chain joins TRBV18 to TRBJ1-4; unclear D gene. Germline CDR1 reads KGHSH; CDR2 reads LQKENI. V lost 1 base and J lost 1, with 13 bases in between. This CDR3 has 17 amino acids. The CDR3 sequence: CASSPQAGTGTNEKLFF. For the CDR3, the DNA is TGTGCCAGCTCACCACAGGCGGGCACCGGAACTAATGAAAAACTGTTTTTT.

The rearrangement uses TRBV7-2 and TRBJ1-1; unclear D gene. Trimming took 3 bases from V and 4 from J, leaving 12 bases between them. The germline V gene encodes CDR1 SGHTA and CDR2 FQGNSA. This CDR3 spans 14 amino acids. The CDR3 reads CASSFGTVGTEAFF. Here the CDR3 DNA reads TGTGCCAGCAGCTTTGGTACCGTGGGCACTGAAGCTTTCTTT.

This chain connects TRBV27 to TRBJ1-6; 8 nucleotides line up with TRBD1. V lost 0 bases to trimming and J lost 1 base; unmatched junction nucleotides: 8. Germline V gives CDR1 MNHEY, CDR2 SMNVEV (reference sequence). The CDR3 covers 19 residues. CDR3 loop: CASSLSPRGLGSYNSPLHF. The CDR3, as DNA: TGTGCCAGCAGTTTATCACCCAGGGGGCTTGGGTCCTATAATTCACCCCTCCACTTT.

This clone was counted between two and nine times. The genes are TRBV4-1 and TRBJ2-7; 7 nucleotides align to TRBD2. V gave up 6 bases and J gave up 0 bases; unmatched junction bases: 8. Germline V CDR1 and CDR2: MGHRA, YSYEKL. This CDR3 has 15 amino acids. CDR3 region: CASRSLGGDSYEQYF. CDR3 nucleotide sequence: TGCGCCAGCAGGTCCTTGGGGGGGGACTCCTACGAGCAGTACTTC.

The V gene is TRBV11-2, the J gene TRBJ2-7; no reliable D call. The germline V gene encodes CDR1 SGHAT and CDR2 FQNNGV. V gave up 0 bases and J gave up 3 bases, with 6 bases separating them. The CDR3 contains 13 residues. The CDR3 spells CASSLDQNYEQYF. CDR3 DNA: TGTGCCAGCAGCTTAGATCAGAACTACGAGCAGTACTTC.

CDR3: CASSSGPSLDYNSPLHF. CDR3 coding DNA: TGCGCCAGCAGCTCGGGCCCCTCCTTGGACTACAATTCACCCCTCCACTTT. The chain links TRBV4-3 to TRBJ1-6; D is unclear. Germline-derived CDR1 and CDR2 are LGHNA and YSLEER. The CDR3 loop spans 17 amino acids. V gave up 5 bases and J gave up 7 bases, with 21 bases separating them.

The chain links TRBV18 to TRBJ2-7; possible D gene TRBD2, 6 bases. Trimming pared 3 bases from V and 6 bases from J, leaving 18 bases between. Germline V gene sequence: CDR1 KGHSH, CDR2 LQKENI. The CDR3 is 15 amino acids. The CDR3 sequence is CASSPDTVGLIEQYF. The CDR3, as DNA: TGTGCCAGCTCACCGGACACAGTGGGACTCATCGAGCAGTACTTC.

The CDR3, as DNA: TGTGCCAGCAGCTTAGGGGGGCGGAGCTCCTACAATGAGCAGTTCTTC. Amino acids: CASSLGGRSSYNEQFF. This rearrangement joins TRBV5-6 to TRBJ2-1, with D perhaps given as TRBD1 or TRBD2 (6 bases each). Germline CDR1 SGHDT, CDR2 YYEEEE. There are 16 residues in the CDR3. The V end lost 2 bases, the J end lost 0 bases, and 12 bases lay between the germline ends.

CDR3 region: CASSLGPGQIQETQYF. The CDR3 DNA reads TGCGCCAGCAGCTTGGGGCCGGGACAAATACAAGAGACCCAGTACTTC. The genes are TRBV5-1 and TRBJ2-5; D might be TRBD1 (6 bases). This CDR3 contains 16 residues. V lost 0 bases and J lost 2, with 14 bases in between. Germline V CDR1 and CDR2: SGHRS, YFSETQ.

The chain links TRBV7-6 to TRBJ1-3, with a tentative D call TRBD1 (5 bases). Germline V gene lookup returns CDR1 SGHVS and CDR2 FNYEAQ. Trimming removed 0 bases from V and 0 bases from J, with 12 bases in between. The CDR3 runs to 17 residues. CDR3 DNA sequence: TGTGCCAGCAGCTTAGCGGCGGGTAGGGGCTCTGGAAACACCATATATTTT. Its translation is CASSLAAGRGSGNTIYF.

As DNA, the CDR3 is TGTGCCAGCAGCTTTGTAAGGGCCCTCCAAGAGACCCAGTACTTC. Translated, it gives CASSFVRALQETQYF. This sequence joins TRBV7-9 and TRBJ2-5; D is uncertain. This CDR3 is 15 amino acids long. CDR1 and CDR2 (germline): SEHNR, FQNEAQ (reference sequence). Trimming pared 3 bases from V and 1 base from J, leaving 12 bases between.

This clone occurred a few times. The chain joins TRBV5-4 to TRBJ1-2; a weak D match, TRBD1 (5 bases). With 0 bases removed from V and 8 bases from J, the gap between germline ends came to 11 bases. This CDR3 is built from 13 residues. Germline V CDR1 and CDR2: SGHNT, YYREEE (reference sequence). The CDR3 loop reads CASSLAQGRGYTF. CDR3 nucleotides: TGTGCCAGCAGCTTGGCCCAGGGACGAGGCTACACCTTC.

The sample holds a few counts of this clone. The chain joins TRBV7-2 to TRBJ2-2; D gene uncertain. With 5 bases removed from V and 0 bases from J, the gap between germline ends came to 13 bases. CDR1 and CDR2 from the germline V gene are SGHTA and FQGNSA. The CDR3 sequence is 16 residues long. Here the CDR3 DNA reads TGTGCCAGCAGCGCTGACCGGATGGCGAACACCGGGGAGCTGTTTTTT. Protein product: CASSADRMANTGELFF.

This sequence joins TRBV5-8 and TRBJ2-1; TRBD2 aligns across 8 bases. Germline V CDR1 and CDR2: SGHTS, YDEGEE. This CDR3 region has 15 residues. The V segment lost 0 bases and the J segment 3 bases; nucleotides outside the gene matches: 2. CDR3 amino acids: CASSLAGGDYNEQFF. The CDR3, as DNA: TGTGCCAGCAGCTTGGCCGGGGGGGACTACAATGAGCAGTTCTTC.

Here the CDR3 DNA reads TGTGCCAGCTCACCACCTTCCACAGGGAACACTGAAGCTTTCTTT. Translation: CASSPPSTGNTEAFF. The chain combines TRBV18 with TRBJ1-1; the D gene is possibly TRBD1 (5 bases). There are 15 residues in the CDR3. Germline V gene sequence: CDR1 KGHSH, CDR2 LQKENI. V lost 0 bases and J 1 base, leaving 9 bases between the germline ends.

CDR3 residues: CASSPPDRVLGEQFF. The CDR3 nucleotides are TGTGCCAGCAGCCCCCCGGACAGGGTGCTAGGGGAGCAGTTCTTC. The chain employs TRBV9 and TRBJ2-1; 8 bases map to TRBD1. Trimming at V came to 4 bases and at J to 10 bases, leaving 13 bases not matched to a gene. Germline V gene sequence: CDR1 SGDLS, CDR2 YYNGEE. CDR3 length: 15 residues.

The chain is built from TRBV6-6 and TRBJ2-1; 9 nucleotides agree with TRBD2. The germline V gene has CDR1 MNHNY and CDR2 SVGAGI (reference sequence). This CDR3 is 13 amino acids long. V was pared by 2 bases and J by 10 bases, with 3 bases of the junction left unmatched. Here the CDR3 reads CASSYGAGGEQFF. The CDR3 DNA reads as TGTGCCAGCAGTTACGGAGCGGGGGGAGAGCAGTTCTTC.

The chain carries TRBV4-1 and TRBJ1-1; TRBD1 might be the D (5 bases). The CDR3 runs to 19 residues. CDR1 is MGHRA and CDR2 is YSYEKL in the germline V gene. Trimming cost V 0 bases and J 5 bases, with 25 bases left between them. CDR3 sequence (DNA): TGCGCCAGCAGCCAAGATCCATCGGGACGAGTCCCTTCGTTGACTGAAGCTTTCTTT. Translating gives CASSQDPSGRVPSLTEAFF.

This sequence joins TRBV2 and TRBJ1-1, with D hard to call. The CDR3 is made up of 12 amino acids. Germline values: CDR1 SNHLY, CDR2 FYNNEI. The V end was cut by 5 bases, the J end by 2 bases, with 6 bases between. The CDR3 here is CASSIKNTEAFF. In DNA form, the CDR3 reads TGTGCCAGCAGTATAAAAAACACTGAAGCTTTCTTT.

The V gene is TRBV7-2, the J gene TRBJ1-1; D ambiguous. The ends were cut back, 3 bases at V and 4 bases at J, with 15 bases in the middle. Per the germline V gene, CDR1 is SGHTA and CDR2 is FQGNSA. CDR3 length: 15 amino acids. As DNA, the CDR3 is TGTGCCAGCAGCTTCGGCGGGTCTCTCGGCACTGAAGCTTTCTTT. Protein product: CASSFGGSLGTEAFF.

The gene calls are TRBV4-2 and TRBJ2-4; 7 bases are shared with TRBD2. V gave up 0 bases and J gave up 0 bases; unmatched junction bases: 11. Per the germline V gene, CDR1 is LGHNA and CDR2 is YNFKEQ. This CDR3 is built from 19 residues. CDR3 in amino acids: CASSQDQNGWEGAKNIQYF. Written as DNA, the CDR3 is TGTGCCAGCAGCCAAGATCAGAACGGTTGGGAGGGAGCCAAAAACATTCAGTACTTC.

On this clone: A much larger clone differs by one base, so this may be a read error. V gene TRBV7-2 combines with J gene TRBJ2-6, with D perhaps TRBD1 (5 bases). There are 16 residues in the CDR3. Trimming removed 5 bases from V and 4 bases from J, with 15 bases in between. The germline V gene has CDR1 SGHTA and CDR2 FQGNSA. The CDR3 loop reads CASSQVTGSGANVLTF. CDR3 sequence (DNA): TGTGCCAGCAGCCAGGTCACAGGCTCAGGGGCCAACGTCCTGACTTTC.

The V gene is TRBV5-1, the J gene TRBJ2-1; 8 positions match TRBD2. The germline V gene has CDR1 SGHRS and CDR2 YFSETQ. Trimming took 4 bases from V and 7 from J; bases not matched to a gene: 10. The CDR3 totals 15 residues. The CDR3 protein is CASSPTSAGWNEQFF. In nucleotides, the CDR3 is TGCGCCAGCAGCCCGACTAGCGCGGGGTGGAATGAGCAGTTCTTC. Full variable domain (rest looked up from reference TRBV5-1 and TRBJ2-1): KAGVTQTPRYLIKTRGQQVTLSCSPISGHRSVSWYQQTPGQGLQFLFEYFSETQRNKGNFPGRFSGRQFSNSRSEMNVSTLELGDSALYLCASSPTSAGWNEQFFGPGTRLTVL.